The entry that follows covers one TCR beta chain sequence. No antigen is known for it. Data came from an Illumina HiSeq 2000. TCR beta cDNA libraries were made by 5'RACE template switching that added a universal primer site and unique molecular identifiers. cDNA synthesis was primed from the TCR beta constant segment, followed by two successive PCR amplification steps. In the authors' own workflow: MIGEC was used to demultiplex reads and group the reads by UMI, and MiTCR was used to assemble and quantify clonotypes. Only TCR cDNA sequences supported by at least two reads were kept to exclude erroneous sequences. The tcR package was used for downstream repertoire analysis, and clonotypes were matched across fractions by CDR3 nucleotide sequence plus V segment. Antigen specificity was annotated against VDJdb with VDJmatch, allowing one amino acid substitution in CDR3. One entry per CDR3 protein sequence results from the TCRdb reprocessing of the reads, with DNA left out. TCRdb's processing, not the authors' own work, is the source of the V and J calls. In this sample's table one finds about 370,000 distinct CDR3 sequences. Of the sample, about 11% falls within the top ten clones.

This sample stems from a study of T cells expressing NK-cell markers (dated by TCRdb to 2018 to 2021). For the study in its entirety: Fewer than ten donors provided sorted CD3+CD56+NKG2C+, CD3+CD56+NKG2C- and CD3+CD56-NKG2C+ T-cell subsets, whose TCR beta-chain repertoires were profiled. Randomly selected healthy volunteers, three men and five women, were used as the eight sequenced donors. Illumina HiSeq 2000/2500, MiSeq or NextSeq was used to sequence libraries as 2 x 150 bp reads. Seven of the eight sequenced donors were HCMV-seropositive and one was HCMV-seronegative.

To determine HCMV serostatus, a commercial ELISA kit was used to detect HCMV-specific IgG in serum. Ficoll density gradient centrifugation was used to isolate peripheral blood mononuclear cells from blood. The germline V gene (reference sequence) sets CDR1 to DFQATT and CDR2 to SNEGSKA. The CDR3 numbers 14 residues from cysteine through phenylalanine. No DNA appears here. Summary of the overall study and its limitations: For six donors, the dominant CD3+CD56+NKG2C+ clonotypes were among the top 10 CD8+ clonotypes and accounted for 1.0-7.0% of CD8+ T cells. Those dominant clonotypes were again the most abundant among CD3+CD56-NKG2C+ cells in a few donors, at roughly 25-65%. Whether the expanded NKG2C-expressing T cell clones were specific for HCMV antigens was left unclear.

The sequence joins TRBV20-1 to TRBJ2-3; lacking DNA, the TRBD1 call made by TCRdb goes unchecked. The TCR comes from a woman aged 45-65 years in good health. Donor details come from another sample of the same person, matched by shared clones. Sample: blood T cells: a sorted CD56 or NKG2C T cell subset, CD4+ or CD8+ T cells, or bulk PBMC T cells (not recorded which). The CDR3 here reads CSARKEGGPGTQYF.